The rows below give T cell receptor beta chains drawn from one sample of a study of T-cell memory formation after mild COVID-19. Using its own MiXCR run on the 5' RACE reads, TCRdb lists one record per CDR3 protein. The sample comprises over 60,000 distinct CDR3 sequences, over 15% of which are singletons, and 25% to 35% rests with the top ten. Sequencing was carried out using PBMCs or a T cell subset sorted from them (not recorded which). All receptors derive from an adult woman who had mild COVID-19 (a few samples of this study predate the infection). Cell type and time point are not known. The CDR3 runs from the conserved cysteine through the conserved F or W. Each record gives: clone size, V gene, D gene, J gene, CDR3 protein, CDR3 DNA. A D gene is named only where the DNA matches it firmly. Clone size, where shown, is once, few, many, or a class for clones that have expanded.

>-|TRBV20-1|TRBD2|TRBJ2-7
CSASDLAGGDEQYF
TGCAGTGCTAGTGATTTAGCGGGGGGGGACGAGCAGTACTTC
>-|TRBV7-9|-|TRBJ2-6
CASSAHREAGANVLTF
TGTGCCAGCAGCGCGCACAGGGAAGCTGGGGCCAACGTCCTGACTTTC
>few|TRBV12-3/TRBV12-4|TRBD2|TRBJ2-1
CATHPLAGAHEQFF
TGTGCCACCCATCCACTAGCGGGAGCCCATGAGCAGTTCTTC
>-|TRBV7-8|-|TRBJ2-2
CASSLDRASLTGELFF
TGTGCCAGCAGCTTAGATCGAGCTTCGCTCACCGGGGAGCTGTTTTTT
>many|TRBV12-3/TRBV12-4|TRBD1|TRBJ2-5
CASSFWTGRETQYF
TGTGCCAGCAGTTTCTGGACAGGGCGAGAGACCCAGTACTTC
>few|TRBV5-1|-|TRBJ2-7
CASSPGVSPREQYF
TGCGCCAGCTCCCCCGGGGTAAGCCCTCGAGAGCAGTACTTC
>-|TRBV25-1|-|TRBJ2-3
CASSEQANTDTQYF
TGTGCCAGCAGTGAACAGGCGAACACAGATACGCAGTATTTT
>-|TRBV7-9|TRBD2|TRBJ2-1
CASSSTLAGTSGGDSYNEQFF
TGTGCCAGCAGCTCCACTCTAGCCGGGACTAGCGGAGGGGATTCCTACAATGAGCAGTTCTTC
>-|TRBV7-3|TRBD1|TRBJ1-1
CASSLTSAGGETEAFF
TGTGCCAGCAGCTTAACGTCGGCAGGGGGAGAAACTGAAGCTTTCTTT
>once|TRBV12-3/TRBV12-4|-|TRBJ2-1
CASRVGGSYNEQFF
TGTGCCAGCCGTGTAGGGGGGTCCTACAATGAGCAGTTCTTC
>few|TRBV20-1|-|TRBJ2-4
CSATSQRGGGDIQYF
TGCAGTGCCACCTCCCAGAGGGGGGGTGGGGACATTCAGTACTTC
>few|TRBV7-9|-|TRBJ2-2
CASSSNPSTGELFF
TGTGCCAGCAGCTCCAACCCTTCCACCGGGGAGCTGTTTTTT
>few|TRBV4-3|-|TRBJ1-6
CASSQDPSTLTDNSPLHF
TGCGCCAGCAGCCAAGATCCATCGACACTCACAGATAATTCACCCCTCCACTTT
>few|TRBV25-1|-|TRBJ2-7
CASASIQGYYEQYF
TGTGCCAGCGCATCGATCCAGGGGTACTACGAGCAGTACTTC
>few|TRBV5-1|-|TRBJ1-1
CASSLAGTARSPEAFF
TGCGCCAGCAGCTTGGCCGGGACTGCGAGGAGCCCTGAAGCTTTCTTT
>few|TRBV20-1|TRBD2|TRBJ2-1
CSARDPTSGIYNEQFF
TGCAGTGCTAGAGATCCGACTAGCGGGATCTACAATGAGCAGTTCTTC
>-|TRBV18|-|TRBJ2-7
CASSPSTPEQYF
TGTGCCAGCTCACCCTCGACCCCCGAGCAGTACTTC
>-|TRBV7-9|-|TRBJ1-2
CASSLAGTYGYTF
TGTGCCAGCAGCTTAGCAGGCACCTATGGCTACACCTTC
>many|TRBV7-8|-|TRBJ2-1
CASSLVEGHLDEQFF
TGTGCCAGCAGCTTAGTCGAGGGACATCTGGATGAGCAGTTCTTC
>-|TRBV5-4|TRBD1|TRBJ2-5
CASSFYRGAETQYF
TGTGCCAGCAGCTTTTACAGGGGCGCCGAGACCCAGTACTTC
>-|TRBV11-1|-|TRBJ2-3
CASSRGGVSDTQYF
TGTGCCAGCAGCAGAGGAGGGGTATCAGATACGCAGTATTTT
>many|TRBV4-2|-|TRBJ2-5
CASSQDPGVYETQYF
TGTGCCAGCAGCCAAGATCCGGGAGTCTATGAGACCCAGTACTTC
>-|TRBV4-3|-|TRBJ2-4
CASSQVEAKNIQYF
TGCGCCAGCAGCCAAGTGGAAGCCAAAAACATTCAGTACTTC
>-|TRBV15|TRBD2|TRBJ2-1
CATKDRTSAYNEQFF
TGTGCCACCAAGGATAGGACTAGCGCCTACAATGAGCAGTTCTTC
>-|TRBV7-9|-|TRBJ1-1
CASADPERYTEAFF
TGTGCCAGCGCCGACCCCGAACGATACACTGAAGCTTTCTTT
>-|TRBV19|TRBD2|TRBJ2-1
CASSISYVSGGPYNEQFF
TGTGCCAGTAGTATTTCCTACGTCTCGGGGGGGCCCTACAATGAGCAGTTCTTC
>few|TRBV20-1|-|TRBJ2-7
CSARRGTYEQYF
TGCAGTGCTAGGCGGGGAACCTACGAGCAGTACTTC
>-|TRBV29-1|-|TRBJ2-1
CSILRDLNNEQFF
TGCAGCATCCTCCGGGACCTCAACAATGAGCAGTTCTTC
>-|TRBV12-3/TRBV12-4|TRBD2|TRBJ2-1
CASSPPSGSLNEQFF
TGTGCCAGCAGTCCCCCTAGCGGGAGTCTCAATGAGCAGTTCTTC
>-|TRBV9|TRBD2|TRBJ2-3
CASSPQSGGFTDTQYF
TGTGCCAGCAGCCCCCAGAGCGGGGGCTTCACAGATACGCAGTATTTT
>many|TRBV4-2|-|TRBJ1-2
CASSRGSNYGYTF
TGTGCCAGCAGCCGGGGGAGTAACTATGGCTACACCTTC
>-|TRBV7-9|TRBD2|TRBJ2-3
CASSLTSGGRTDTQYF
TGTGCCAGCAGCTTGACTAGCGGGGGCCGCACAGATACGCAGTATTTT
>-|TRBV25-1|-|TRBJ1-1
CASSAGPRGGNTEAFF
TGTGCCAGCAGTGCCGGTCCTCGGGGGGGGAACACTGAAGCTTTCTTT
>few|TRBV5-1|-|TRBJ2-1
CASSFNPRLRVSPYNEQFF
TGCGCCAGCAGCTTCAACCCCAGACTACGAGTGTCGCCCTACAATGAGCAGTTCTTC
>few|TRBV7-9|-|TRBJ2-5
CASRDRDGVQETQYF
TGTGCCAGCAGAGACCGGGACGGAGTTCAAGAGACCCAGTACTTC
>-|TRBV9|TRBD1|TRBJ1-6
CASGQGNSPLHF
TGTGCCAGTGGACAGGGTAATTCACCCCTCCACTTT
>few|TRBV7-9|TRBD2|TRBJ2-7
CASSPKAGDYEQYF
TGTGCCAGCAGCCCCAAAGCGGGGGACTACGAGCAGTACTTC
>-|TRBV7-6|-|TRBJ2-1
CASSPRTGTIGDNEQFF
TGTGCCAGCAGCCCCAGAACCGGGACAATCGGGGACAATGAGCAGTTCTTC
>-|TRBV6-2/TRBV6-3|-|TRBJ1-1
CASSYSRSTEAFF
TGTGCCAGCAGTTACTCTCGGTCGACTGAAGCTTTCTTT
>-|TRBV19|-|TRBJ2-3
CASSSDWTEVDTQYF
TGTGCCAGTAGTAGCGACTGGACAGAGGTGGATACGCAGTATTTT
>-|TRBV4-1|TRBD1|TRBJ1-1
CASNWGQGNTEAFF
TGCGCCAGCAATTGGGGACAGGGGAACACTGAAGCTTTCTTT
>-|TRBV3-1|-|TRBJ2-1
CASSQVSESMNEQFF
TGTGCCAGCAGCCAAGTAAGCGAGAGTATGAATGAGCAGTTCTTC
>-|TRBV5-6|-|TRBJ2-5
CASSLTVDGPGAQYF
TGTGCCAGCAGCCTGACGGTGGATGGGCCCGGGGCCCAGTACTTC
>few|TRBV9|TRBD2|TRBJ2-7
CASSAGLTSYEQYF
TGTGCCAGCAGCGCGGGACTAACCTCCTACGAGCAGTACTTC
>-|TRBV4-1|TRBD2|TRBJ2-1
CASSQLAGGRDEQFF
TGCGCCAGCAGCCAACTAGCGGGGGGGCGCGATGAGCAGTTCTTC
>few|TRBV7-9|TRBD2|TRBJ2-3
CASTAGGLSDTQYF
TGTGCCAGCACCGCGGGGGGACTATCGGATACGCAGTATTTT
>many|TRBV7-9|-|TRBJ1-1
CASSPRLAGGVTEAFF
TGTGCCAGCAGCCCTCGGTTGGCAGGAGGAGTCACTGAAGCTTTCTTT
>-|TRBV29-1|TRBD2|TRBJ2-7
CSVVLAGDEQYF
TGCAGCGTTGTGCTAGCGGGAGACGAGCAGTACTTC
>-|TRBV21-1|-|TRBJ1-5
CASGPDRGRVRHQPQHF
TGTGCCAGCGGGCCAGACAGGGGCCGGGTCCGTCATCAGCCCCAGCATTTT
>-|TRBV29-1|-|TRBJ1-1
CSVLGGGTEAFF
TGCAGCGTTCTGGGGGGCGGAACTGAAGCTTTCTTT